The clone carrying this T cell receptor beta chain was counted ten times or more. In TCRdb, the RT-PCR reads were re-called with MiXCR into one record per CDR3 protein. The sample lists 550,000 to 750,000 distinct CDR3 sequences, approximately 15% occurring once. Sequenced sample: memory CD4+ T cells from blood. This TCR was recovered from a female donor in good health, serving as a healthy control.

CDR3 coding DNA: TGTGCCATCAGCCGGAGTACCGAGAACACTGAAGCTTTCTTT. Its translation: CAISRSTENTEAFF. The rearrangement uses TRBV10-3 and TRBJ1-1; D ambiguous. The CDR3 sequence is 14 residues long. With 6 bases removed from V and 1 base from J, the gap between germline ends came to 12 bases. Germline V gives CDR1 ENHRY, CDR2 SYGVKD.